These T cell receptor beta chains were read from a single sample in a study of T cells in Graves' hyperthyroidism and ophthalmopathy. MiXCR, run by TCRdb on the multiplex PCR reads, gives a single entry per CDR3 protein. The sample lists 250,000 or so distinct CDR3 sequences; roughly 15% were seen once. The sequencing sample was made of blood. These receptor sequences come from a woman aged 50 to 65 with Graves' hyperthyroidism that later progressed to Graves' ophthalmopathy. CDR3s include the opening cysteine and the closing phenylalanine or tryptophan. A D gene is named only where the DNA matches it firmly.

v_gene: TRBV28; d_gene: TRBD2; CDR3aa: CATLADADTQYF
v_gene: TRBV28; d_gene: .; CDR3aa: CASSKGGSYEQYF
v_gene: TRBV20-1; d_gene: .; CDR3aa: CSARQGTAYEQYF
v_gene: TRBV27; d_gene: .; CDR3aa: CASSFGRGSYGYTF
v_gene: TRBV20-1; d_gene: .; CDR3aa: CSARELKGRYQPQHF
v_gene: TRBV10-3; d_gene: .; CDR3aa: CAITSDSQETQYF
v_gene: TRBV7-9; d_gene: .; CDR3aa: CASSLQGGNTEAFF
v_gene: TRBV11-2; d_gene: .; CDR3aa: CASSFLKGRGGGTEAFF
v_gene: TRBV7-9; d_gene: TRBD1; CDR3aa: CASSPQTGGWNTIYF
v_gene: TRBV6-1; d_gene: .; CDR3aa: CASGAGPRANTGELFF
v_gene: TRBV5-1; d_gene: TRBD2; CDR3aa: CASSLAGAGVYNEQFF
v_gene: TRBV2; d_gene: TRBD2; CDR3aa: CASSEDRLAETQYF
v_gene: TRBV6-2/TRBV6-3; d_gene: .; CDR3aa: CASSPAARATEAFF
v_gene: TRBV5-6; d_gene: .; CDR3aa: CASSLASGSPQHF
v_gene: TRBV5-8; d_gene: .; CDR3aa: CASSLVWWDTGELFF
v_gene: TRBV5-4; d_gene: .; CDR3aa: CASSWIQGNTEAFF
v_gene: TRBV30; d_gene: TRBD2; CDR3aa: CARTGTSGRGTDTQYF
v_gene: TRBV5-1; d_gene: TRBD2; CDR3aa: CASTLGSGSGYNEQFF
v_gene: TRBV11-2; d_gene: .; CDR3aa: CASSLVGVNEQFF
v_gene: TRBV5-1; d_gene: TRBD1; CDR3aa: CASSLAGPGQPYGYTF
v_gene: TRBV20-1; d_gene: .; CDR3aa: CSVFGWANNEQFF
v_gene: TRBV2; d_gene: TRBD1; CDR3aa: CASRNRDRGARYTF
v_gene: TRBV7-3; d_gene: .; CDR3aa: CASSFDPRGRGNEQFF
v_gene: TRBV5-1; d_gene: TRBD1; CDR3aa: CASSSTRGVVYGYTF
v_gene: TRBV27; d_gene: .; CDR3aa: CASTSPVEGGDEQFF
v_gene: TRBV11-2; d_gene: .; CDR3aa: CASSFNSETQYF
v_gene: TRBV19; d_gene: .; CDR3aa: CASSGGAYNQPQHF
v_gene: TRBV4-2; d_gene: .; CDR3aa: CASSQDHQAGYEQYF
v_gene: TRBV28; d_gene: TRBD2; CDR3aa: CASSPPPGGLAGSSQYF
v_gene: TRBV9; d_gene: .; CDR3aa: CASSVGLDSYEQYF
v_gene: TRBV19; d_gene: TRBD1; CDR3aa: CASRNRDSGYTF
v_gene: TRBV28; d_gene: .; CDR3aa: CASVPLRYEGEQYF
v_gene: TRBV9; d_gene: .; CDR3aa: CASSVGTILYGYTF
v_gene: TRBV29-1; d_gene: TRBD1; CDR3aa: CSVEFRQGAGANVLTF
v_gene: TRBV20-1; d_gene: .; CDR3aa: CSVIGVLALYSYNEQFF
v_gene: TRBV20-1; d_gene: .; CDR3aa: CSARPDSDSPLHF
v_gene: TRBV28; d_gene: .; CDR3aa: CASSFPGARTDGPCNEQFF
v_gene: TRBV28; d_gene: TRBD1; CDR3aa: CASTSGGSNTEAFF
v_gene: TRBV10-3; d_gene: .; CDR3aa: CAITPQDPQETQYF
v_gene: TRBV5-1; d_gene: TRBD1; CDR3aa: CASSSDPGGARETQYF